A selection of T cell receptor beta chains follows, all from one sample in a study of beta chain features in type 1 diabetes. Repertoires were generated with immunoSEQ multiplex PCR, while TCRdb's copy carries only in-frame clones and drops some. The data hold about 240,000 clones, with about 26% observed a single time. Sequenced input: central memory CD4+ T cells from blood. The receptors shown here come from a man aged 25 to 40 in good health. CDR3s include the opening cysteine and the closing phenylalanine or tryptophan. The order of the fields is CDR3 length, V gene, J gene, clone size, D gene, CDR3 protein, CDR3 DNA. The D gene is left open where the match is weak. Only some rows state a clone size, as once, few, many or a class for expanded clones.

14	TRBV7-2	TRBJ2-4	.	TRBD2	CASSLGRVKNIQYF	TGTGCCAGCAGCTTGGGGAGGGTCAAAAACATTCAGTACTTC
13	TRBV2	TRBJ2-1	.	.	CASMLESYNEQFF	TGTGCCAGCATGTTAGAATCCTACAATGAGCAGTTCTTC
15	TRBV7-2	TRBJ2-2	few	TRBD1	CASATTGAGTGELFF	TGTGCCAGCGCGACGACAGGGGCGGGGACCGGGGAGCTGTTTTTT
14	TRBV10-1	TRBJ2-5	many	TRBD2	CASSEAGGTETQYF	TGCGCCAGCAGTGAAGCGGGAGGGACAGAGACCCAGTACTTC
15	TRBV9	TRBJ2-5	.	TRBD1	CASSAGDRRQETQYF	TGTGCCAGCAGCGCCGGGGACAGGCGTCAAGAGACCCAGTACTTC
15	TRBV29-1	TRBJ1-2	few	TRBD1	CSALRSGQGGYGYTF	TGCAGCGCCCTCCGGTCGGGACAGGGGGGCTATGGCTACACCTTC
13	TRBV7-2	TRBJ2-1	few	TRBD2	CASSLGTMYEQFF	TGTGCCAGCAGCTTGGGGACTATGTATGAGCAGTTCTTC
14	TRBV7-2	TRBJ2-7	.	.	CASSPRVDSYEQYF	TGTGCCAGCAGCCCTCGGGTAGACTCCTACGAGCAGTACTTC
17	TRBV27	TRBJ2-7	many	TRBD2	CASSFHKLAGSSYEQYF	TGTGCCAGCAGTTTCCATAAACTAGCGGGCAGCTCCTACGAGCAGTACTTC
10	TRBV11-2	TRBJ2-5	.	.	CQLEGETQYF	TGCCAATTAGAGGGAGAGACCCAGTACTTC
12	TRBV4-3	TRBJ1-2	.	.	CASSQAGHGYTF	TGCGCCAGCAGCCAAGCCGGGCATGGCTACACCTTC
12	TRBV2	TRBJ1-2	few	.	CASSGQYYGYTF	TGTGCCAGCAGCGGACAGTACTATGGCTACACCTTC
16	TRBV29-1	TRBJ2-3	few	.	CSVISQGLVGTDTQYF	TGCAGCGTTATAAGCCAGGGGCTAGTAGGCACAGATACGCAGTATTTT
12	TRBV29-1	TRBJ2-5	.	TRBD2	CSVVPGGETQYF	TGCAGCGTTGTGCCCGGGGGGGAGACCCAGTACTTC
13	TRBV14	TRBJ2-1	.	.	CASSQDRRNEQFF	TGTGCCAGCAGCCAAGATAGAAGAAATGAGCAGTTCTTC
15	TRBV28	TRBJ2-7	many	TRBD2	CASRSPSGGLYEQYF	TGTGCCAGCAGGTCTCCTAGCGGGGGCCTCTACGAGCAGTACTTC
15	TRBV5-4	TRBJ2-1	few	.	CASSPARDSLNEQFF	TGTGCCAGCAGCCCCGCCCGGGACTCCTTGAATGAGCAGTTCTTC
15	TRBV27	TRBJ2-3	.	TRBD2	CASRTLAGQADTQYF	TGTGCCAGCAGGACTCTAGCGGGCCAAGCAGATACGCAGTATTTT
13	TRBV6-6	TRBJ2-3	few	TRBD1	CAINRGQTDTQYF	TGTGCCATCAACAGGGGGCAGACAGATACGCAGTATTTT
13	TRBV29-1	TRBJ1-1	.	.	CSVGSSRGTEAFF	TGCAGCGTAGGAAGTTCAAGGGGCACTGAAGCTTTCTTT
17	TRBV7-2	TRBJ2-2	few	TRBD1	CASSLALGQGVAGELFF	TGTGCCAGCAGCTTAGCGTTGGGACAGGGTGTCGCCGGGGAGCTGTTTTTT
13	TRBV5-1	TRBJ2-5	few	.	CASSLVLEETQYF	TGCGCCAGCAGCTTAGTACTGGAAGAGACCCAGTACTTC
14	TRBV9	TRBJ2-5	.	TRBD2	CASSVAPASGVLYF	TGTGCCAGCAGCGTAGCCCCAGCTAGCGGGGTCCTCTACTTC
13	TRBV7-2	TRBJ2-7	.	.	CASSSGEVYEQYF	TGTGCCAGCAGCTCCGGGGAAGTCTACGAGCAGTACTTC
15	TRBV7-8	TRBJ2-1	.	.	CASSLAEGEYNEQFF	TGTGCCAGCAGCTTAGCTGAGGGAGAGTACAATGAGCAGTTCTTC
13	TRBV18	TRBJ1-2	.	.	CASSAGVDYGYTF	TGTGCCAGCTCCGCGGGGGTGGACTATGGCTACACCTTC
15	TRBV2	TRBJ2-3	few	TRBD1	CASSAGTGSTDTQYF	TGTGCCAGCAGTGCAGGGACAGGGAGCACAGATACGCAGTATTTT
11	TRBV6-1	TRBJ2-4	few	.	CASSEAPGAYF	TGTGCCAGCAGTGAAGCACCGGGAGCCTACTTC
11	TRBV20-1	TRBJ2-7	few	.	CSALRDFEQYF	TGCAGTGCTCTACGTGATTTCGAGCAGTACTTC
13	TRBV7-6	TRBJ1-5	.	.	CASSPGDPQPQHF	TGTGCCAGCAGCCCGGGAGATCCGCAGCCCCAGCATTTT